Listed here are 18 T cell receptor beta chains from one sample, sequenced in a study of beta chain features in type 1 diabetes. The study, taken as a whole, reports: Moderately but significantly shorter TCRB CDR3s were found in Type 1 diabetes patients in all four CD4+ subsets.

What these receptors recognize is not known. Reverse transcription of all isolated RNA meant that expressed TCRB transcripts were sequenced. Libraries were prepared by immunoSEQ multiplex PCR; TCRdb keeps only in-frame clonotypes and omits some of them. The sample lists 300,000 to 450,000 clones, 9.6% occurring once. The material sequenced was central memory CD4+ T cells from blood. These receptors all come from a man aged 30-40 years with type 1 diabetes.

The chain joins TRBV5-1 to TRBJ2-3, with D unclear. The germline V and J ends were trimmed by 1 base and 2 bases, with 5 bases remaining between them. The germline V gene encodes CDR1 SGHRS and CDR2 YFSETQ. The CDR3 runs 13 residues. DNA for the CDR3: TGCGCCAGCAGCTTGTCGTACACAGATACGCAGTATTTT. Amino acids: CASSLSYTDTQYF.

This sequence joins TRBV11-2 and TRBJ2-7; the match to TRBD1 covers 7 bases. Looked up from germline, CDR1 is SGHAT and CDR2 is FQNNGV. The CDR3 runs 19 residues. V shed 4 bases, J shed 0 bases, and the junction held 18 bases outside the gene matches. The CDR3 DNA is TGTGCCAGCAGCTCTATATTCCAGATACTAGGGGGCAGCTCCTACGAGCAGTACTTC. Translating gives CASSSIFQILGGSSYEQYF.

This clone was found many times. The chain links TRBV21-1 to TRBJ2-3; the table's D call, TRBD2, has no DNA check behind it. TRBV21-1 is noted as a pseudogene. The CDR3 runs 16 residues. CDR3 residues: CASTPGTSGNSDTQYF. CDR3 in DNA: TGTGCCAGCACTCCCGGGACTAGCGGGAATTCAGATACGCAGTATTTT.

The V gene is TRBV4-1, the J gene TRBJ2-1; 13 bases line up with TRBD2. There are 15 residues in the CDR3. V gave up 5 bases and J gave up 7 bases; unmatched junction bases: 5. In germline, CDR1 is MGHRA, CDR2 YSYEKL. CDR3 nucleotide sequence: TGCGCCAGCAGCTTCCTGACTAGCGGGAGGAATGAGCAGTTCTTC. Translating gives CASSFLTSGRNEQFF.

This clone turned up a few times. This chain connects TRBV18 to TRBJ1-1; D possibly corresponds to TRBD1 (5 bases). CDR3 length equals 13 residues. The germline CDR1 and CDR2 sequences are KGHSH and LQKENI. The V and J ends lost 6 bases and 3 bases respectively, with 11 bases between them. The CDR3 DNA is TGTGCCAGCTCGGGGGTGGGCGACACTGAAGCTTTCTTT. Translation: CASSGVGDTEAFF.

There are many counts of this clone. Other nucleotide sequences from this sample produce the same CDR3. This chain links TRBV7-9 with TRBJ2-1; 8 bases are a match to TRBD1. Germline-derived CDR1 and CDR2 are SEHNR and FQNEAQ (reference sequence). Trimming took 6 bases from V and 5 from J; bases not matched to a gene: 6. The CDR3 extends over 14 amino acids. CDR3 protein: CASSPLTGDNEQFF. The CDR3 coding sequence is TGTGCCAGCAGTCCATTGACAGGGGACAATGAGCAGTTCTTC.

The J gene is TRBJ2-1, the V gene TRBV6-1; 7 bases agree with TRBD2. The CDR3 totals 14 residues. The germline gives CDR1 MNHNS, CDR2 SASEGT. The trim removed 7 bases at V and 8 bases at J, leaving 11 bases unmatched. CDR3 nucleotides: TGTGCCAGCATGGCGGGAGCGGGGAGGGATGAGCAGTTCTTC. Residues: CASMAGAGRDEQFF.

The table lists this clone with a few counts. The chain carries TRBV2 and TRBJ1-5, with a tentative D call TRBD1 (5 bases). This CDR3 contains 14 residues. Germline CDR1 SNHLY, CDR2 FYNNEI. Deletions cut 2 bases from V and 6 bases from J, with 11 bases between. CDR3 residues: CASSEQGFGQPQHF. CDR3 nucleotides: TGTGCCAGCAGTGAACAGGGCTTTGGTCAGCCCCAGCATTTT.

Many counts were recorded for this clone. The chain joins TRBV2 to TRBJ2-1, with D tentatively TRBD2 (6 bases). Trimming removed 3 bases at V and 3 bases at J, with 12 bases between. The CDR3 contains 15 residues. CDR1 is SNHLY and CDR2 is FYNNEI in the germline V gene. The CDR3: CASSELRRDYNEQFF. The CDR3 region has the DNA TGTGCCAGCAGTGAGCTGCGGAGGGACTACAATGAGCAGTTCTTC. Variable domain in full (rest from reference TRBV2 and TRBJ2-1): EPEVTQTPSHQVTQMGQEVILRCVPISNHLYFYWYRQILGQKVEFLVSFYNNEISEKSEIFDDQFSVERPDGSNFTLKIRSTKLEDSAMYFCASSELRRDYNEQFFGPGTRLTVL.

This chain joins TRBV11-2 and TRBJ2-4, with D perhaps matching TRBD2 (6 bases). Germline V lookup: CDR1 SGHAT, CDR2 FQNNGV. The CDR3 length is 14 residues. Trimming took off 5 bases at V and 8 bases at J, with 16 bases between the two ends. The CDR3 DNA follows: TGTGCCAGCAGCACAAACTGGGGCGGGGACATTCAGTACTTC. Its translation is CASSTNWGGDIQYF.

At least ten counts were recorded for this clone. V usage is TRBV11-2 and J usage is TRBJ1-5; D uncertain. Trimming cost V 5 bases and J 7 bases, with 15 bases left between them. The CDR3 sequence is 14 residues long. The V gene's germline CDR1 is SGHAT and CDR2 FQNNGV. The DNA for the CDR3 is TGTGCCAGCAGCCGGGTCGGGGTTGGGCAGCCCCAGCATTTT. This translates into CASSRVGVGQPQHF.

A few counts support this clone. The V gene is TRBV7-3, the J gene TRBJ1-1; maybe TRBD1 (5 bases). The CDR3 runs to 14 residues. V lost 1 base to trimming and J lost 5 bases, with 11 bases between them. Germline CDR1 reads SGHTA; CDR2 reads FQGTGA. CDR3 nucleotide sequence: TGTGCCAGCAGCTTAAATGCAGGGAGGACTGAAGCTTTCTTT. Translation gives CASSLNAGRTEAFF.

The CDR3 bases are TGCGCCAGCAGCTTGGATTCTCATACGTCCGATGGGAAGTACTTC. The encoded protein is CASSLDSHTSDGKYF. The genes are TRBV5-1 and TRBJ2-7, with D unresolved. Trimming pared 0 bases from V and 11 bases from J, leaving 21 bases between. This CDR3 comprises 15 residues. Germline-derived CDR1 and CDR2 are SGHRS and YFSETQ.

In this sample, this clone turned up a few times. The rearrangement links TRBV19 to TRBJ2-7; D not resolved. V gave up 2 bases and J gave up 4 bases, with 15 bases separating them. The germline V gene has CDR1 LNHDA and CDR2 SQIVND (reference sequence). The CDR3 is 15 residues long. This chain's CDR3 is CASSISATYSYEQYF. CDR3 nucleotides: TGTGCCAGTAGTATATCGGCGACGTATAGTTACGAGCAGTACTTC.

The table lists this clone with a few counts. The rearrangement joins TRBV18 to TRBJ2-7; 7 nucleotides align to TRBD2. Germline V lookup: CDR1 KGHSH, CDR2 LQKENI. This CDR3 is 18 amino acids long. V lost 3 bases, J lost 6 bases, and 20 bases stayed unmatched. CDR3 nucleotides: TGTGCCAGCTCACCGACCCAGCGCGTTGGGGGGGGGTACGGCGAGCAGTACTTC. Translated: CASSPTQRVGGGYGEQYF.

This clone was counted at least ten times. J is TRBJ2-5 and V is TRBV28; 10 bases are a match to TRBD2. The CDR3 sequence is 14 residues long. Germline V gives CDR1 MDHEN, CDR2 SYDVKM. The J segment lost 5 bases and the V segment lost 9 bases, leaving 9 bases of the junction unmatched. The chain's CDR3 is CASWASGRAETQYF. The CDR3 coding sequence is TGTGCCAGTTGGGCCAGCGGGAGGGCGGAGACCCAGTACTTC.

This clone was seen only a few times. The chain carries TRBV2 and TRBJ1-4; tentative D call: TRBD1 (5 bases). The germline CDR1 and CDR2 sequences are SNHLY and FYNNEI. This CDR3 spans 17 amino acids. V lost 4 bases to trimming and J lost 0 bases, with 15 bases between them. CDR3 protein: CASSVRQGRSTNEKLFF. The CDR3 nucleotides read TGTGCCAGCAGTGTTCGGCAGGGACGCTCAACTAATGAAAAACTGTTTTTT.

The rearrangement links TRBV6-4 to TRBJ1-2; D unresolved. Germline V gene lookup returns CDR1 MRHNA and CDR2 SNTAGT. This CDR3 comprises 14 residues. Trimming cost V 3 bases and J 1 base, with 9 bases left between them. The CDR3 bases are TGTGCCAGCAGTGAACCAGGCATTAACTATGGCTACACCTTC. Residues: CASSEPGINYGYTF.